A single TCR beta chain is shown here with its context. The antigen it binds to is not known. There are no base qualities to consult, and no much larger clone falls within one base. This record belongs to a study of blood T cell repertoires in COVID-19 (dated by TCRdb to 2020 to 2021). For the wider study: Samples covering the acute and convalescent phases of COVID-19 were provided by collaborators in the United States, Italy and Spain. Subjects who had been exposed to COVID-19, were actively infected with it, or had recovered from it provided the deeply sampled blood TCRbeta repertoires that made up the dataset. Nearly every sample came with metadata listing a de-identified subject ID, COVID-19 status, age in years and sex. The repertoires were released in a freely available public database meant as a resource for research on the immune response to SARS-CoV-2. Where available, HLA class I and class II types were obtained from metadata supplied by the sample provider rather than from assay-based typing. The prospective study material was composed of cDNA or gDNA derived from T cells, B-cell-depleted T cells, or PBMCs. The samples were drawn from two sources: the first 160 participants of the ongoing ImmuneRACE study, and 1,000 to 1,500 subjects contributed by 6 global collaborators.

Whole blood was collected in K2EDTA tubes by collaborating institutions according to the institutions' own protocols. For TCRbeta analysis, collaborator samples were shipped as frozen whole blood, as isolated PBMCs, or as DNA extracted from either sample type. Study-wide findings and limitations: The quantity of clinical and demographic metadata differed by source and by participant and was supplied without curation.

The immunoSEQ Assay, a bias-controlled multiplex PCR, was used to amplify TCRbeta CDR3 regions from genomic DNA. Turning to the authors' computational methods: Within the assay, amplification of reference gene primers was used to estimate how many nucleated cells each sample contained. Sequence reads were collapsed and filtered to measure the absolute abundance of every unique TCRbeta CDR3 rearrangement. For each sample, productive Simpson clonality was calculated as the square root of Simpson's diversity index over productive rearrangements. TCRdb's version of the immuneACCESS table is confined to in-frame rearrangements and falls short of the full clone set. An unresolved V gene accounts for under half of the shortfall where checked; the remainder is of unknown origin. V and J calls and clone size are those listed in that table; D and trimming were worked out from the DNA. The sample has approximately 470,000 clones on record, approximately 85% of them singletons. The ten top clones hold approximately 2.9% of the sample.

Sequencing input: peripheral blood. The receptor was derived from a human donor in a cohort sampled during active COVID-19.

Read as DNA, the sequence is TGTGCCAGCAGCGCAATCCAGGGGGAAGCTTTCTTT. This sequence encodes CASSAIQGEAFF. The chain is made from TRBV9 and TRBJ1-1; possibly the D gene is TRBD1, per 6 matching bases. The CDR3 spans 12 residues, from the cysteine through the phenylalanine. Only CDR3 DNA remains: 36 bases, in frame from the first base. Trimming costs V 3 bases and J 8 bases, and their ends lie 11 bases apart. The germline V gene gives CDR1 as SGDLS and CDR2 as YYNGEE.